The clone carrying this T cell receptor (beta chain) was seen more than once but under ten times. MiXCR was run by TCRdb on the RT-PCR reads, yielding one entry per CDR3 protein. Of about 200,000 distinct CDR3 sequences in the sample, around 41% were seen once. The CDR3 is 17 amino acids. The V end lost 3 bases, the J end lost 0 bases, and 15 bases lay between the germline ends. CDR1 is LNHNV, CDR2 YYDKDF, per germline (reference sequence). The data belong to a study of patients and donors after allogeneic stem cell transplantation. Sequencing input: blood, either unsorted or a sorted T cell fraction (not recorded which). The gene calls are TRBV15 and TRBJ2-1, with unresolved D. The source of this sequence is a human donor who was either an allogeneic HSCT recipient or a stem cell or donor lymphocyte infusion donor (not recorded which). It is not recorded whose cells these are; they may come from a transplant donor. The CDR3 loop is CATSSDTAVSSYNEQFF. The CDR3 DNA reads TGTGCCACCAGCAGTGATACCGCGGTCAGCTCCTACAATGAGCAGTTCTTC.